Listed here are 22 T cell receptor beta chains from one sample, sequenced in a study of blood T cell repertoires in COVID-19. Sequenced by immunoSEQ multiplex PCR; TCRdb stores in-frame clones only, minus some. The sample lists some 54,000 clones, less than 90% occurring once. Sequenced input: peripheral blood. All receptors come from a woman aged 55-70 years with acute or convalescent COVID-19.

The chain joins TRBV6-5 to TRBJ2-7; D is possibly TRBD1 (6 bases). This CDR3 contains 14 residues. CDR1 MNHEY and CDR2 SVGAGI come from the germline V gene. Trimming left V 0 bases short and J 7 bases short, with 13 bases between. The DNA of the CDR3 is TGTGCCAGCAGTTACTCGGTTCGGGACACAGAGCAGTACTTC. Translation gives CASSYSVRDTEQYF.

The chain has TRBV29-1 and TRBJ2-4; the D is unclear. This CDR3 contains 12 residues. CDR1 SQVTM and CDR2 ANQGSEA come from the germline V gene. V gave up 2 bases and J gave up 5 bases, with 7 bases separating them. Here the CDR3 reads CSVEYRENIQYF. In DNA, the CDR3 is TGCAGCGTTGAATACAGAGAAAACATTCAGTACTTC. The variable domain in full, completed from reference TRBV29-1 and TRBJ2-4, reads SAVISQKPSRDICQRGTSLTIQCQVDSQVTMMFWYRQQPGQSLTLIATANQGSEATYESGFVIDKFPISRPNLTFSTLTVSNMSPEDSSIYLCSVEYRENIQYFGAGTRLSVL.

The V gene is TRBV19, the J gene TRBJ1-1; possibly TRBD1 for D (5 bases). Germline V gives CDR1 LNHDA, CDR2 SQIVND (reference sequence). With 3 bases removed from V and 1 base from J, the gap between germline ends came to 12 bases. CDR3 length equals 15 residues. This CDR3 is CASSIGFQGNTEAFF. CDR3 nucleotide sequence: TGTGCCAGTAGTATCGGGTTCCAGGGGAACACTGAAGCTTTCTTT.

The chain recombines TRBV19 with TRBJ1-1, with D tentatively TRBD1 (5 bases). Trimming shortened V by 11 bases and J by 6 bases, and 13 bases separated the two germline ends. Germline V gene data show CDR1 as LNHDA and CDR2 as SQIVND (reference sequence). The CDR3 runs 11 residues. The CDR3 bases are TGTGCCGCACGAAGGGGATCTGAAGCTTTCTTT. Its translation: CAARRGSEAFF.

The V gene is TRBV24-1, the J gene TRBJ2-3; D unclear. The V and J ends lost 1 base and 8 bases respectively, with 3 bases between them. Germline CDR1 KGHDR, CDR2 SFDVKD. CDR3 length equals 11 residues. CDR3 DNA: TGTGCCACCAGTGATTTCGGTACGCAGTATTTT. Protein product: CATSDFGTQYF.

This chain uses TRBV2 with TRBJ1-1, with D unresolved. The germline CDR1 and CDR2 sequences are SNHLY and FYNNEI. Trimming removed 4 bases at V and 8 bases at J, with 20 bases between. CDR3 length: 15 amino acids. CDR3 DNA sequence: TGTGCCAGCAGTGTACAGCCCAAAGTCCCCTTGGAAGCTTTCTTT. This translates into CASSVQPKVPLEAFF.

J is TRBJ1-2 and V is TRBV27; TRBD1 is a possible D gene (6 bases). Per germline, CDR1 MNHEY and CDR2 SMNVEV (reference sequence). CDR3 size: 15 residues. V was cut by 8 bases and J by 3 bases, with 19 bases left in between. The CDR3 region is CASATPAKGDYGYTF. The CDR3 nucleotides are TGTGCCAGCGCAACCCCCGCGAAGGGGGACTATGGCTACACCTTC.

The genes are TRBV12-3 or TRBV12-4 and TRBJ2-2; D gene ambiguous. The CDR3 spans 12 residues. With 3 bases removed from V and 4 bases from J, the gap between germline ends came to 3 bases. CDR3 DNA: TGTGCCAGCAGTTTCCTCACCGGGGAGCTGTTTTTT. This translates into CASSFLTGELFF.

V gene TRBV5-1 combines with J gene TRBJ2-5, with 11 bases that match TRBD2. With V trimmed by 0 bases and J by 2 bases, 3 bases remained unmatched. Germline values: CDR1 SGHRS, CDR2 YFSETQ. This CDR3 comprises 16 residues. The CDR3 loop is CASSLERLAGQETQYF. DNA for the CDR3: TGCGCCAGCAGCTTGGAAAGACTAGCGGGACAAGAGACCCAGTACTTC.

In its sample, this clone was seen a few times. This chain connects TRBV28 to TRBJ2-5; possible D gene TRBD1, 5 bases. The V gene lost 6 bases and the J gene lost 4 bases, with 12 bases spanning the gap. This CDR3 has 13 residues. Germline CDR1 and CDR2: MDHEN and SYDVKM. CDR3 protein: CASSPGKGETQYF. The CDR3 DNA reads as TGTGCCAGCAGCCCAGGGAAGGGAGAGACCCAGTACTTC.

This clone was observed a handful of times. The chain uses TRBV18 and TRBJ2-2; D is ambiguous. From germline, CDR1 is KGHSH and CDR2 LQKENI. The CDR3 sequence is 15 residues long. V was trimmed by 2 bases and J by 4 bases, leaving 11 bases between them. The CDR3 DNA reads TGTGCCAGCTCACCAGAAATTGACTCCACCGGGGAGCTGTTTTTT. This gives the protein CASSPEIDSTGELFF. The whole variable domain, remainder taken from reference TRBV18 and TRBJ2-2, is NAGVMQNPRHLVRRRGQEARLRCSPMKGHSHVYWYRQLPEEGLKFMVYLQKENIIDESGMPKERFSAEFPKEGPSILRIQQVVRGDSAAYFCASSPEIDSTGELFFGEGSRLTVL.

The CDR3 spells CASSPGTTPQNPGELFF. The DNA of the CDR3 is TGTGCCAGCAGTCCAGGGACAACTCCACAGAATCCCGGGGAGCTGTTTTTT. The V and J genes are TRBV21-1 and TRBJ2-2; the table calls TRBD1, which could not be checked here. TRBV21-1 is designated a pseudogene. The CDR3 is 17 amino acids.

The CDR3 DNA reads as TGTGCCAGCAGCCAAGTCGGTGGACAGGGAACCTATGGCTACACCTTC. Translating gives CASSQVGGQGTYGYTF. The chain recombines TRBV4-2 with TRBJ1-2; 8 bases are a match to TRBD1. The V and J ends lost 1 base and 4 bases, in that order; junction bases with no gene match: 8. The CDR3 consists of 16 residues. Germline loops: CDR1 LGHNA, CDR2 YNFKEQ.

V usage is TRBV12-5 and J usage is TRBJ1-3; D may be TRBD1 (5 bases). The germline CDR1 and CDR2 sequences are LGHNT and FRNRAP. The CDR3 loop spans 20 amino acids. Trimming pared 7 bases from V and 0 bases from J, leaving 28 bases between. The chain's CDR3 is CASALGGSGSYISSGNTIYF. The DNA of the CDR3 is TGTGCTAGTGCCTTGGGGGGTTCTGGCTCTTATATCTCCTCTGGAAACACCATATATTTT.

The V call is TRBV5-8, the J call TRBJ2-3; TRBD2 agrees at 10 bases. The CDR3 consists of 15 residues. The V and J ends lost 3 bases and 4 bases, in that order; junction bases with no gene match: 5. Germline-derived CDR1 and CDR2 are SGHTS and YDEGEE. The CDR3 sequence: CASSSSGSSPDTQYF. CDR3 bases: TGTGCCAGCAGCTCTAGCGGGAGTAGCCCAGATACGCAGTATTTT.

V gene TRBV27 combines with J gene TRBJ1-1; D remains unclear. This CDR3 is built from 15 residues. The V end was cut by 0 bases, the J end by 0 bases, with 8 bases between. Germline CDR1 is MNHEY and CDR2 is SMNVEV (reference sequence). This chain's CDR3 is CASSLSGPLNTEAFF. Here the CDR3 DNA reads TGTGCCAGCAGTTTATCTGGGCCGCTGAACACTGAAGCTTTCTTT.

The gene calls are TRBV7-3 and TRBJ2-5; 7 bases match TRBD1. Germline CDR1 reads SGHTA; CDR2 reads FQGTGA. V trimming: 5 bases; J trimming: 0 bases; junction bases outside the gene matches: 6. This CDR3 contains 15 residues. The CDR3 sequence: CASSGPGGHQETQYF. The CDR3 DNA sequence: TGTGCCAGCAGCGGACCAGGGGGACACCAAGAGACCCAGTACTTC.

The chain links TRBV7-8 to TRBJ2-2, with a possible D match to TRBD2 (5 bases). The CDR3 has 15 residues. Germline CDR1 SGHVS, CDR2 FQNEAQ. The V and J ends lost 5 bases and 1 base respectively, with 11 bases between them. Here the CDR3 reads CASSNSGLNTGELFF. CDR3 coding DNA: TGTGCCAGCAGCAACTCCGGACTGAACACCGGGGAGCTGTTTTTT. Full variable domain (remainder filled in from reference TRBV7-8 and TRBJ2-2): GAGVSQSPRYKVAKRGQDVALRCDPISGHVSLFWYQQALGQGPEFLTYFQNEAQLDKSGLPSDRFFAERPEGSVSTLKIQRTQQEDSAVYLCASSNSGLNTGELFFGEGSRLTVL.

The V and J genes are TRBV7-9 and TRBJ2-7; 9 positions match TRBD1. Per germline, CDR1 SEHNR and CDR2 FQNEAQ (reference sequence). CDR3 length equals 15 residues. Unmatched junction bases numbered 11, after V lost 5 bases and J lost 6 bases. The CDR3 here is CASSGFDRGSAEQYF. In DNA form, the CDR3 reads TGTGCCAGCAGCGGCTTCGACAGGGGGTCTGCCGAGCAGTACTTC. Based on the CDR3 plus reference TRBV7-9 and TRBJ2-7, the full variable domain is DTGVSQNPRHKITKRGQNVTFRCDPISEHNRLYWYRQTLGQGPEFLTYFQNEAQLEKSRLLSDRFSAERPKGSFSTLEIQRTEQGDSAMYLCASSGFDRGSAEQYFGPGTRLTVT.

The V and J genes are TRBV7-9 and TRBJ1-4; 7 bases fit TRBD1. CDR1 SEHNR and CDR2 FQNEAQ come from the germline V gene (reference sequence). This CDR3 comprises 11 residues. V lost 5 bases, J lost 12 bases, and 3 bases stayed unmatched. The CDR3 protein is CASSQTGELFF. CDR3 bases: TGTGCCAGCAGCCAAACAGGGGAACTGTTTTTT. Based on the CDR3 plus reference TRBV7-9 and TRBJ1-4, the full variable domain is DTGVSQNPRHKITKRGQNVTFRCDPISEHNRLYWYRQTLGQGPEFLTYFQNEAQLEKSRLLSDRFSAERPKGSFSTLEIQRTEQGDSAMYLCASSQTGELFFGSGTQLSVL.

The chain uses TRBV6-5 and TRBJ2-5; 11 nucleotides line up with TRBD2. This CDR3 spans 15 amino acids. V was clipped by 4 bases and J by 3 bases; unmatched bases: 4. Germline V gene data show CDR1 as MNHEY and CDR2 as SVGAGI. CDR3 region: CASSSPGLAEETQYF. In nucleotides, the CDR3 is TGTGCCAGCAGTTCACCGGGACTAGCGGAAGAGACCCAGTACTTC.

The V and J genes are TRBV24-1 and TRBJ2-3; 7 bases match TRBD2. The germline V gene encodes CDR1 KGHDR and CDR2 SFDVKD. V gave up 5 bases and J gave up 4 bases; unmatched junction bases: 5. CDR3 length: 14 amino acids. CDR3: CATSGLGGSDTQYF. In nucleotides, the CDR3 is TGTGCCACCAGTGGTCTGGGGGGGTCAGATACGCAGTATTTT.